Listed below are T cell receptor beta chains from one sample, sequenced in a study of response to subunit inactivated influenza vaccine. TCRdb independently ran MiXCR on the RT-PCR reads; one entry per CDR3 protein. In the table there are 550,000 to 650,000 distinct CDR3 sequences, around 11% of which are singletons. The sample here was PBMCs from blood, taken on the day of vaccination. These receptors were taken from a man aged 50 to 60 who received an inactivated influenza vaccine. The CDR3 runs from the conserved cysteine through the conserved F or W. Clone size, where shown, is once, few, many, or a class for clones that have expanded.

CASSVATGLSYEQYF,few,TRBV9,TRBJ2-7
CASSIKTGRTDTQYF,once,TRBV11-2,TRBJ2-3
CATASGTSGGALSETQYF,many,TRBV10-3,TRBJ2-5
CASRLASSYEQYF,few,TRBV12-3/TRBV12-4,TRBJ2-7
CASSPQPLGEQFF,few,TRBV18,TRBJ2-1
CASSSPGLAGYGEQFF,few,TRBV28,TRBJ2-1
CASSLGSPRNTIYF,few,TRBV7-2,TRBJ1-3
CASSRTGGAAKNIQYF,NA,TRBV5-1,TRBJ2-4
CASSLNVEVSGANVLTF,NA,TRBV5-1,TRBJ2-6
CASSLRHPMNTEAFF,many,TRBV5-1,TRBJ1-1
CASSEETTRSPLHF,NA,TRBV2,TRBJ1-6
CASSQDEGAETQYF,few,TRBV4-1,TRBJ2-5
CASSQLADTGELFF,NA,TRBV7-9,TRBJ2-2
CASSTDRVYNEQFF,few,TRBV7-9,TRBJ2-1
CSANLGGAYEQYF,many,TRBV20-1,TRBJ2-7
CASSPGQGMAVARNTIYF,NA,TRBV11-2,TRBJ1-3
CASRGGPKDTQYF,NA,TRBV5-1,TRBJ2-3
CASSQDLLARWNEQFF,NA,TRBV4-3,TRBJ2-1
CASSYGQGAYEQYF,many,TRBV6-5,TRBJ2-7
CATSTRYNEQFF,NA,TRBV15,TRBJ2-1
CASSLLASGPYEQYF,NA,TRBV7-2,TRBJ2-7
CASSLLGGPNTGELFF,few,TRBV7-7,TRBJ2-2
CASLLNTGRSYNEQFF,many,TRBV5-1,TRBJ2-1
CASSAGGRGTEAFF,few,TRBV6-1,TRBJ1-1
CSAKDRGKGWTEAFF,NA,TRBV20-1,TRBJ1-1
CASSLGQAGDTDTQYF,few,TRBV5-5,TRBJ2-3
CATSDWQANEQFF,few,TRBV24-1,TRBJ2-1
CASSVRTTYEQYF,NA,TRBV5-1,TRBJ2-7
CATSRDGHPTGELFF,NA,TRBV15,TRBJ2-2
CASTTRGFTGELFF,NA,TRBV12-3/TRBV12-4,TRBJ2-2
CSVGTGSNEKLFF,few,TRBV29-1,TRBJ1-4
CAISGLADHHIHTDTQYF,few,TRBV10-3,TRBJ2-3
CAWILQGGNEQYF,NA,TRBV30,TRBJ2-7
CASSYSRQVSYEQYF,NA,TRBV6-5,TRBJ2-7
CASSFRAGGLAGTNEQYF,NA,TRBV5-1,TRBJ2-7